These T cell receptor beta chains were read from a single sample in a study of blood T cell repertoires in COVID-19. Generated by immunoSEQ multiplex PCR, the TCRdb table keeps only in-frame clones and is missing some. Among 200,000 or so clones listed, roughly 76% were seen once. The specimen was peripheral blood. The receptor set was obtained from a human donor in a cohort sampled during active COVID-19. Each CDR3 is given with its conserved first and last residue. Fields, in order: D gene, V gene, clone size, J gene, CDR3 DNA, CDR3 protein. The D gene is left open where the match is weak. The size entry is marked missing in some rows and otherwise reads once, few, many or a size class.

TRBD2	TRBV9	NA	TRBJ2-7	TGTGCCAGCAGCGTGGGACTAGCGGGCTCCTACGAGCAGTACTTC	CASSVGLAGSYEQYF
TRBD2	TRBV7-3	NA	TRBJ2-3	TGTGCCAGCAGTTTGGGCGGGAGTTTAACAGATACGCAGTATTTT	CASSLGGSLTDTQYF
TRBD1	TRBV19	once	TRBJ2-3	TGTGCCAGTAGTATGGACAGGGTAACAGATACGCAGTATTTT	CASSMDRVTDTQYF
TRBD1	TRBV27	NA	TRBJ1-2	TGTGCCAGCAGTCCGCGACAGGGGGCCGGTGATGGCTACACCTTC	CASSPRQGAGDGYTF
TRBD1	TRBV5-1	NA	TRBJ2-5	TGCGCCAGCAGCATGGGGACAGTCCGGGAGACCCAGTACTTC	CASSMGTVRETQYF
TRBD1	TRBV24-1	NA	TRBJ2-7	TGTGCCACCAGCGATACCGGGACAGGGAGTAGCGAGCAGTACTTC	CATSDTGTGSSEQYF
TRBD2	TRBV5-1	NA	TRBJ2-1	TGCGCCAGCAGCCAGACTAGCCCCCCCTACAATGAGCAGTTCTTC	CASSQTSPPYNEQFF
NA	TRBV27	NA	TRBJ1-5	TGTGCCAGCAGTTTCTCGGGTGCCCTTAACAATCAGCCCCAGCATTTT	CASSFSGALNNQPQHF
NA	TRBV6-2/TRBV6-3	NA	TRBJ1-2	TGTGCCAGCAGTTACCATGGCGGAAGTAACTATGGCTACACCTTC	CASSYHGGSNYGYTF
NA	TRBV11-2	NA	TRBJ2-7	TGTGCCAGCAGCTTTTCGCCGGGAGTAGCCTACGAGCAGTACTTC	CASSFSPGVAYEQYF
NA	TRBV30	NA	TRBJ1-1	TGTGCCTGGGGGAAGGACAGAGAAGCTTTCTTT	CAWGKDREAFF
NA	TRBV28	NA	TRBJ2-7	TGTGCCAGCAGCCGCCTCGGACAGTCCACCTACGAGCAGTACTTC	CASSRLGQSTYEQYF
NA	TRBV9	NA	TRBJ1-1	TGTGCCAGCAGCGGATCCGGGAACACTGAAGCTTTCTTT	CASSGSGNTEAFF
TRBD2	TRBV7-3	NA	TRBJ2-2	TGTGCCAGCAGCTATCGGGCGGGAGTCAACACCGGGGAGCTGTTTTTT	CASSYRAGVNTGELFF
TRBD1	TRBV5-4	NA	TRBJ2-7	TGTGCCAGCAGGGGACAGGGTCCCTACGAGCAGTACTTC	CASRGQGPYEQYF
TRBD2	TRBV6-4	NA	TRBJ2-3	TGTGCCAGCAGTCTAGCGGGGGCGAGCACAGATACGCAGTATTTT	CASSLAGASTDTQYF
TRBD2	TRBV28	NA	TRBJ2-7	TGTGCCAGCAGGTTCACTAGCGGGAGCTCCTACGAGCAGTACTTC	CASRFTSGSSYEQYF
NA	TRBV29-1	NA	TRBJ2-2	TGCAGCGGGGGGGACAACGCAAACGGGGAGCTGTTTTTT	CSGGDNANGELFF
TRBD1	TRBV7-7	once	TRBJ2-7	TGTGCCAGCAGCTCTAGCCCGGACAGGTCCTACGAGCAGTACTTC	CASSSSPDRSYEQYF
TRBD1	TRBV18	NA	TRBJ1-1	TGTGCCAGCTCAAGACAGGGGGCGGATACTGAAGCTTTCTTT	CASSRQGADTEAFF
NA	TRBV5-4	NA	TRBJ1-2	TGTGCCAGCAGCTTGCCACAGCGAGGGGGATCTGGGTATGGCTACACCTTC	CASSLPQRGGSGYGYTF
TRBD2	TRBV4-3	many	TRBJ2-7	TGCGCCAGCAGCCAAGGGGCTAGCGGGGCTGGCTACGAGCAGTACTTC	CASSQGASGAGYEQYF
NA	TRBV27	NA	TRBJ1-6	TGTGCCAGCAGTTTCGTTAATTCACCCCTCCACTTT	CASSFVNSPLHF
NA	TRBV6-5	NA	TRBJ1-5	TGTGCCAGCGGGGGAACGGAGGGAGCAAATCAGCCCCAGCATTTT	CASGGTEGANQPQHF
NA	TRBV4-3	few	TRBJ1-1	TGCGCCAGCAGCCACCTGGGGGGGGTCGCTGAAGCTTTCTTT	CASSHLGGVAEAFF
NA	TRBV13	NA	TRBJ2-7	TGTGCCAGCAGCTTAGGGGGTCGGGGCTCCTACGAGCAGTACTTC	CASSLGGRGSYEQYF
TRBD2	TRBV15	NA	TRBJ2-5	TGTGCCACCAGCGCCCAACTAGCGGGAGGCGGGGAGACCCAGTACTTC	CATSAQLAGGGETQYF
NA	TRBV28	NA	TRBJ1-4	TGTGCCAGCAGTTTAGAGGAGGAAAATGAAAAACTGTTTTTT	CASSLEEENEKLFF
NA	TRBV19	NA	TRBJ1-3	TGTGCCAGTAGTATACCAAGGGGAATTCGAAACACCATATATTTT	CASSIPRGIRNTIYF
TRBD1	TRBV2	NA	TRBJ2-7	TGTGCCAGCAGTATACAGGGGTCCGCTACCTACGAGCAGTACTTC	CASSIQGSATYEQYF
TRBD1	TRBV4-1	NA	TRBJ1-1	TGCGCCAGCAGCTACGGGACAGGGACGACCCTTGAAGCTTTCTTT	CASSYGTGTTLEAFF
NA	TRBV2	NA	TRBJ2-5	TGTGCCAGCAAGGCGGGAAGGGATGAGACCCAGTACTTC	CASKAGRDETQYF
NA	TRBV4-1	few	TRBJ2-1	TGCGCCAGCAGCCTAAACACGTACAATGAGCAGTTCTTC	CASSLNTYNEQFF
TRBD1	TRBV9	NA	TRBJ1-4	TGTGCCAGCAGCTCCCGGGACAGACTTAATGAAAAACTGTTTTTT	CASSSRDRLNEKLFF
NA	TRBV9	NA	TRBJ1-6	TGTGCCAGCAGCACGCGACAGGTCTCACCCCTCCACTTT	CASSTRQVSPLHF
NA	TRBV6-5	once	TRBJ2-5	TGTGCCAGCAGTTACCAGTGGCAAGAGACCCAGTACTTC	CASSYQWQETQYF
TRBD1	TRBV6-6	once	TRBJ2-2	TGTGCCAGCAGGGCCGGACAGGGGGTGAGCGCCGGGGAGCTGTTTTTT	CASRAGQGVSAGELFF
NA	TRBV30	few	TRBJ1-3	TGTGCCTGGAGTCCAGGGTTTCGAAACACCATATATTTT	CAWSPGFRNTIYF
NA	TRBV6-2/TRBV6-3	NA	TRBJ2-7	TGTGCCAGCAGTTCCTTCCGCGACAGTACCGCCTACGAGCAGTACTTC	CASSSFRDSTAYEQYF
NA	TRBV9	NA	TRBJ1-6	TGTGCCAGCAGCCAGGAGGCAGGGAGGAATTCACCCCTCCACTTT	CASSQEAGRNSPLHF
NA	TRBV10-2	few	TRBJ1-6	TGCGCCAGCAGCATACAGGTTAATTCACCCCTCCACTTT	CASSIQVNSPLHF
NA	TRBV7-3	NA	TRBJ2-7	TGTGCCAGCAGCTTAAGTAGGGACACCGCCTACGAGCAGTACTTC	CASSLSRDTAYEQYF
TRBD1	TRBV19	NA	TRBJ1-1	TGTGCCAGTAGTATGGGTCGGACAGGGGGACTGAACACTGAAGCTTTCTTT	CASSMGRTGGLNTEAFF
TRBD1	TRBV29-1	NA	TRBJ1-1	TGCAGCGTTGAAGGGAGGACAGGGCGAAGGGGGAACACTGAAGCTTTCTTT	CSVEGRTGRRGNTEAFF